The T cell receptor (beta chain) described here comes from a study of blood T cell repertoires in COVID-19 (dated by TCRdb to 2020 to 2021). Broadly, across the study: Samples from collaborators originated in the United States, Italy and Spain and spanned both the acute and convalescent phases of COVID-19. The prospective study material was composed of cDNA or gDNA derived from T cells, B-cell-depleted T cells, or PBMCs. Deeply sampled blood TCRbeta repertoires from subjects exposed to, actively infected with, or recovered from COVID-19 were included in the dataset. The repertoires were released in a freely available public database meant as a resource for research on the immune response to SARS-CoV-2. Samples came from the ongoing ImmuneRACE study (first 160 participants) plus 1,254 subjects from 6 global collaborators. Nearly every sample came with metadata listing a de-identified subject ID, COVID-19 status, age in years and sex. Where available, HLA class I and class II types were taken from metadata supplied by the sample provider and were not determined by assay-based typing. The study at large found these results: The quantity of clinical and demographic metadata differed by source and by participant and was supplied without curation.

V is pared back by 2 bases and J by 3 bases, with 7 bases lying between the germline termini. The germline V gene sets CDR1 to WSHSY and CDR2 to SAAADI. The CDR3 numbers 13 residues from cysteine through phenylalanine. The read is trimmed to its CDR3 DNA, 39 bases read in frame from base 1. Enrolling through a virtual design, the prospective study's participants ranged in age from about 18 to 89 years and lived across about two dozen United States geographic areas. To assign participants to cohorts, the prospective study relied on clinical history that participants themselves reported in a screening survey and a study questionnaire. Recovered participants in ImmuneRACE Cohort 3 were defined by two consecutive negative NP/OP PCR tests, clearance by a healthcare professional, or resolution of symptoms. Mobile phlebotomists in the prospective study collected whole blood, serum and a nasopharyngeal or oropharyngeal swab from every participant. Additional blood draws and questionnaires over a 2-month period could optionally be provided by prospective study participants. Prospective study blood samples were shipped either frozen or at room temperature before DNA extraction.

This clone was detected once. Its specific antigen is unknown. One base away there is no much larger clone; base qualities are not given. TCRbeta CDR3 regions were amplified from genomic DNA using the immunoSEQ Assay, a bias-controlled multiplex PCR. The paper's data handling went like this. Nucleated cell counts per sample were estimated from amplification of reference gene primers within the assay. To quantify the absolute abundance of each unique TCRbeta CDR3 rearrangement, sequence reads were collapsed and filtered. For each sample, productive Simpson clonality was calculated by taking the square root of Simpson's diversity index across productive rearrangements. What TCRdb holds here is the immuneACCESS table cut down to in-frame rearrangements. Part of the clones is not present; checked against another copy, under half of the missing clones reflect an unresolved V gene, and the others are unexplained. V and J calls and clone size come straight from that table; D and trimming were deduced from the DNA. For this sample there are approximately 160,000 clones; roughly 87% appear just once. The top ten constitute 5.5% to 8.5% of the sample.

The sample taken for sequencing was PBMCs or T cells enriched from blood (not recorded which). The sequence derives from a woman aged 45 to 65 who had recovered from COVID-19. The chain couples TRBV10-2 to TRBJ1-2; perhaps TRBD1 is the D gene, with 5 bases matching. The CDR3 has the sequence CASSEGADYGYTF. The bases read TGCGCCAGCAGTGAGGGGGCTGACTATGGCTACACCTTC.